The 12 T cell receptor beta chains below all came from one sample that was sequenced in a study of blood T cell repertoires in COVID-19. Profiling relied on immunoSEQ multiplex PCR, and the TCRdb table lists in-frame clones only, not all of them. The data hold more than 110,000 clones, with around 82% observed a single time. Material: PBMCs or T cells enriched from blood (not recorded which). The receptors shown here come from a woman between 50 and 59 years old who had recovered from COVID-19.

This chain joins TRBV5-4 and TRBJ1-1; unclear D gene. The CDR3 consists of 14 residues. Trimming cost V 1 base and J 1 base, with 8 bases left between them. Germline V lookup: CDR1 SGHNT, CDR2 YYREEE (reference sequence). The CDR3 reads CASSLSQANTEAFF. The CDR3 nucleotides are TGTGCCAGCAGCTTGTCCCAGGCGAACACTGAAGCTTTCTTT.

The V gene is TRBV28, the J gene TRBJ2-3, with 9 bases matching TRBD2. The CDR3 totals 15 residues. The junction had 5 bases not matched to a gene; V was cut back by 2 bases and J by 5 bases. Germline V gene sequence: CDR1 MDHEN, CDR2 SYDVKM. The CDR3: CASSLGRGGLDTQYF. CDR3 coding DNA: TGTGCCAGCAGTTTAGGGCGGGGGGGCCTAGATACGCAGTATTTT.

The rearrangement joins TRBV3-1 (or the pseudogene TRBV3-2) to TRBJ2-1; the D gene is possibly TRBD2 (5 bases). Germline-derived CDR1 and CDR2 are LGHDT and YNNKEL (reference sequence). This CDR3 spans 16 amino acids. V was clipped by 1 base and J by 0 bases, with 10 bases between them. The CDR3 loop is CASSQGRRSSYNEQFF. CDR3 DNA sequence: TGTGCCAGCAGCCAAGGGAGGCGGAGCTCCTACAATGAGCAGTTCTTC.

J is TRBJ1-1 and V is TRBV28, with 9 bases lining up with TRBD1. Germline loops: CDR1 MDHEN, CDR2 SYDVKM. Trimming cost V 5 bases and J 5 bases; bases outside gene matches: 9. This CDR3 contains 15 residues. CDR3 nucleotide sequence: TGTGCCAGCAGTCCACCGGGACAGGGTAGAACTGAAGCTTTCTTT. The encoded protein is CASSPPGQGRTEAFF.

There are a few counts of this clone. The chain links TRBV7-9 to TRBJ1-1, with no clear D. The CDR3 has 14 residues. Germline lookup yields CDR1 SEHNR and CDR2 FQNEAQ (reference sequence). Trimming shortened V by 5 bases and J by 0 bases, and 10 bases separated the two germline ends. CDR3 protein: CASSVQHMNTEAFF. In DNA, the CDR3 is TGTGCCAGCAGCGTACAGCACATGAACACTGAAGCTTTCTTT.

The V gene is TRBV7-9, the J gene TRBJ1-1, with 10 bases aligning to TRBD1. From germline, CDR1 is SEHNR and CDR2 FQNEAQ (reference sequence). The CDR3 extends over 15 amino acids. Trimming removed 5 bases from V and 5 bases from J; junction bases left unmatched: 8. In DNA, the CDR3 is TGTGCCAGCAGCCTAAGGGACAGGGGCGGAACTGAAGCTTTCTTT. Protein product: CASSLRDRGGTEAFF.

This clone came up once. This chain uses TRBV5-5 with TRBJ1-1; possible D gene TRBD1, 6 bases. CDR3 size: 15 residues. Germline V CDR1 and CDR2: SGHKS, YYEKEE (reference sequence). With 4 bases removed from V and 11 bases from J, the gap between germline ends came to 24 bases. For the CDR3, the DNA is TGTGCCAGCAGCCCCGGGGGGCAGTTTGACCTTCGGGCTTTCTTT. Translating it yields CASSPGGQFDLRAFF.

The chain is built from TRBV24-1 and TRBJ2-2; 7 nucleotides align to TRBD1. J gave up 6 bases and V 4 bases, and 7 bases lay outside the gene matches. The CDR3 spans 15 residues. From germline, CDR1 is KGHDR and CDR2 SFDVKD. CDR3 nucleotide sequence: TGTGCCACCAGTGACCTCCCACAGGGGTCCGGGGAGCTGTTTTTT. Translated: CATSDLPQGSGELFF.

This sequence joins TRBV7-9 and TRBJ1-1, with 8 bases matching TRBD1. Germline V gives CDR1 SEHNR, CDR2 FQNEAQ (reference sequence). V lost 5 bases to trimming and J lost 3 bases; unmatched junction nucleotides: 5. The CDR3 totals 14 residues. The CDR3 reads CASSVLTGDTEAFF. CDR3 in DNA: TGTGCCAGCAGCGTACTGACAGGGGACACTGAAGCTTTCTTT.

The chain links TRBV5-1 to TRBJ1-4; TRBD1 might be the D (6 bases). The CDR3 length is 14 residues. The germline gives CDR1 SGHRS, CDR2 YFSETQ. Trimming left V 1 base short and J 8 bases short, with 12 bases between. In nucleotides, the CDR3 is TGCGCCAGCAGCTTGTGGGGGCCCGGGGAAAAACTGTTTTTT. Translating gives CASSLWGPGEKLFF.

In this sample, this clone turned up once. This chain links TRBV15 with TRBJ2-5; tentative D call: TRBD1 (5 bases). Deletions cut 5 bases from V and 2 bases from J, with 15 bases between. This CDR3 contains 15 residues. In germline, CDR1 is LNHNV, CDR2 YYDKDF (reference sequence). The CDR3 DNA reads as TGTGCCACCAGCGGACACGCAGGTAGTCAAGAGACCCAGTACTTC. Its protein is CATSGHAGSQETQYF.

This clone was seen only a few times. The chain carries TRBV5-1 and TRBJ1-2; the D is unclear. The CDR3 has 12 amino acids. Deletions cut 5 bases from V and 6 bases from J, with 11 bases between. Germline CDR1 reads SGHRS; CDR2 reads YFSETQ. Here the CDR3 reads CASSTAVDGYTF. In DNA form, the CDR3 reads TGCGCCAGCAGTACAGCGGTAGATGGCTACACCTTC.